This T cell receptor (beta chain) was observed in a study of blood T cell repertoires in COVID-19. Study context: COVID-19 samples collected from the United States, Italy and Spain covered acute and convalescent phases. T cells, B-cell-depleted T cells, or PBMCs supplied cDNA or gDNA.

Under the authors' procedure: The authors estimated nucleated cell counts from reference gene primer amplification. Sequenced by immunoSEQ multiplex PCR; TCRdb stores in-frame clones only, minus some. V and J calls and clone size are given by that table; D and trimming were obtained from the DNA. The profile shows about 120,000 clones, roughly 83% of them singletons. The germline V gene has CDR1 SGHVS and CDR2 FQNEAQ. The CDR3 runs to 17 residues. V dropped 1 base and J dropped 5; count of bases not matched to a gene: 5. The chain combines TRBV7-8 with TRBJ2-2; 12 nucleotides agree with TRBD2. This sequence was found in a woman older than 75 with acute or convalescent COVID-19. The sequencing input was peripheral blood. The DNA for the CDR3 is TGTGCCAGCAGCTTAGTCCTAGCGGGGGGGCCTACCGGGGAGCTGTTTTTT. This codes for CASSLVLAGGPTGELFF.